Below are 5 T cell receptor beta chains sequenced from a single sample in a study of blood T cell repertoires in COVID-19. TCRdb's table, derived via immunoSEQ multiplex PCR, lists solely in-frame clones and lacks some. Of about 120,000 clones in the sample, almost 85% were seen once. Sequencing was carried out using peripheral blood. The receptors were gathered from a man aged 65 to 85 with active or convalescent COVID-19.

The rearrangement joins TRBV7-9 to TRBJ2-1; 7 bases fit TRBD2. V gave up 5 bases and J gave up 0 bases; unmatched junction bases: 7. CDR3 size: 16 residues. Germline assignment: CDR1 SEHNR and CDR2 FQNEAQ (reference sequence). The CDR3 region has the DNA TGTGCCAGCAGCCCCCCCGGGAGGCTCTCCTACAATGAGCAGTTCTTC. It is translated as CASSPPGRLSYNEQFF.

The V call is TRBV6-6, the J call TRBJ2-5; D is undetermined. The germline V gene has CDR1 MNHNY and CDR2 SVGAGI (reference sequence). This CDR3 contains 15 residues. Trimming stripped 2 bases from V and 1 base from J, with 11 bases between. The CDR3 DNA follows: TGTGCCAGCAGTTACGTCCCCCCGGGCCAAGAGACCCAGTACTTC. This gives the protein CASSYVPPGQETQYF.

This chain connects TRBV28 to TRBJ1-2, with D perhaps TRBD1 (6 bases). CDR1 is MDHEN and CDR2 is SYDVKM in the germline V gene. The CDR3 runs 14 residues. Trimming pared 5 bases from V and 2 bases from J, leaving 12 bases between. The CDR3 sequence is CASSPPQGNYGYTF. The CDR3 bases are TGTGCCAGCAGTCCCCCTCAGGGGAACTATGGCTACACCTTC.

This sequence joins TRBV7-2 and TRBJ1-5, with a tentative D call TRBD1 (5 bases). The CDR3 is 15 residues long. Trimming left V 5 bases short and J 4 bases short, with 15 bases between. Germline V gene lookup returns CDR1 SGHTA and CDR2 FQGNSA. Here the CDR3 reads CASSLDPSGNQPQHF. The CDR3 bases are TGTGCCAGCAGCCTCGACCCGTCAGGGAATCAGCCCCAGCATTTT.

The genes are TRBV28 and TRBJ2-3, with 8 bases fitting TRBD1. In germline, CDR1 is MDHEN, CDR2 SYDVKM. The V and J ends lost 3 bases and 1 base, in that order; junction bases with no gene match: 0. This CDR3 region has 14 residues. This CDR3 reads CASSFRGRTDTQYF. The CDR3 nucleotides read TGTGCCAGCAGTTTCAGGGGGCGCACAGATACGCAGTATTTT.